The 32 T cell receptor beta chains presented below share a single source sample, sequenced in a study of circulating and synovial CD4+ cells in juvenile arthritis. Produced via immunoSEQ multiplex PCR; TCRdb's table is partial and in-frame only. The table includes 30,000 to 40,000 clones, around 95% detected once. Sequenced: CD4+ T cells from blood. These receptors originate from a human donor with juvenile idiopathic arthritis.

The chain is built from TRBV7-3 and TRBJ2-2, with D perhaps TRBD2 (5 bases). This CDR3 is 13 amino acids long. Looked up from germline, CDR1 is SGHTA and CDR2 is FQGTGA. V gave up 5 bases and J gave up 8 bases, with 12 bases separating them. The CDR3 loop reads CASSPEGAGELFF. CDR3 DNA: TGTGCCAGCAGCCCCGAGGGTGCGGGGGAGCTGTTTTTT.

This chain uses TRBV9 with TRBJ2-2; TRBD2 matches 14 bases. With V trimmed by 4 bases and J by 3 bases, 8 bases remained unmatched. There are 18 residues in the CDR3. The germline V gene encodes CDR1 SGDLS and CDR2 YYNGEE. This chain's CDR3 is CASSPRLAGGQYTGELFF. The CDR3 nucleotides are TGTGCCAGCAGCCCCCGACTAGCGGGGGGGCAATACACCGGGGAGCTGTTTTTT.

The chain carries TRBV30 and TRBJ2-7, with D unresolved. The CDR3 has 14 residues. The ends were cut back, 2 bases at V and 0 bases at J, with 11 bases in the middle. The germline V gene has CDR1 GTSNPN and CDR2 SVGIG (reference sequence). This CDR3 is CAWSPPGSSYEQYF. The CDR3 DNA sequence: TGTGCCTGGAGTCCGCCGGGTAGCTCCTACGAGCAGTACTTC.

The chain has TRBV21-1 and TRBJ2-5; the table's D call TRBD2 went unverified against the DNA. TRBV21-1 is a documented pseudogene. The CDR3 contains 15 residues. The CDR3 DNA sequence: TGTGCCAGCAGCCCCTCACGGTGGGAGATGGAGACCCAGTACTTC. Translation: CASSPSRWEMETQYF.

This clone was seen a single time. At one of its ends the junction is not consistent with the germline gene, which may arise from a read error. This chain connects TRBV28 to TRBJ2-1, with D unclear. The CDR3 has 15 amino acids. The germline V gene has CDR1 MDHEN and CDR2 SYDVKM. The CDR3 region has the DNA TGTGCCAGCACTTTATCCCCTGGAGCCTACAATGAGCAGTTCTTC. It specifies CASTLSPGAYNEQFF.

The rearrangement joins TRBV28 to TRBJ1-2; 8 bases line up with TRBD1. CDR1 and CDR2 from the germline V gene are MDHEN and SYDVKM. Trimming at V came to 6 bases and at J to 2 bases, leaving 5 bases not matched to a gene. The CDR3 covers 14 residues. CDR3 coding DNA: TGTGCCAGCAGGCGACAGGGGCGGAACTATGGCTACACCTTC. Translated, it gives CASRRQGRNYGYTF.

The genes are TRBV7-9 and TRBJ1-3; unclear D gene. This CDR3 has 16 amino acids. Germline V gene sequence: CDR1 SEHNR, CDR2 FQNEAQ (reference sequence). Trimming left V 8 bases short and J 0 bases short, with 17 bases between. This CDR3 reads CASSLYSPASGNTIYF. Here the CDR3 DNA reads TGTGCCAGCTCCCTCTACAGTCCAGCCTCTGGAAACACCATATATTTT.

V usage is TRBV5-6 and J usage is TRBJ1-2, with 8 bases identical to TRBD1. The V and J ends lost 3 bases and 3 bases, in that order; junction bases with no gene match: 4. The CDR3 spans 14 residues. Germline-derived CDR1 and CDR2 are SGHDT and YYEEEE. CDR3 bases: TGTGCCAGCAGCTGGACAGGGCAGGACTATGGCTACACCTTC. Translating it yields CASSWTGQDYGYTF.

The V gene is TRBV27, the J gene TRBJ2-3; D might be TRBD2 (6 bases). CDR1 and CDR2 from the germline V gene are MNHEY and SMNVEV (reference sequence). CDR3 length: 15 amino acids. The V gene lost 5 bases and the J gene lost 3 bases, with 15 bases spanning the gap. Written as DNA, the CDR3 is TGTGCCAGCAGTCGACTAGACAGTGGGACAGATACGCAGTATTTT. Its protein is CASSRLDSGTDTQYF.

The CDR3 DNA reads TGTGCCAGCAGCGGGCCTCCCGAGACCCAGTACTTC. It encodes CASSGPPETQYF. The chain employs TRBV9 and TRBJ2-5; no clear D gene. CDR3 length equals 12 residues. Germline assignment: CDR1 SGDLS and CDR2 YYNGEE. The V and J ends lost 3 bases and 5 bases respectively, with 8 bases between them. Looking up the rest from reference TRBV9 and TRBJ2-5 gives the full variable domain: DSGVTQTPKHLITATGQRVTLRCSPRSGDLSVYWYQQSLDQGLQFLIQYYNGEERAKGNILERFSAQQFPDLHSELNLSSLELGDSALYFCASSGPPETQYFGPGTRLLVL.

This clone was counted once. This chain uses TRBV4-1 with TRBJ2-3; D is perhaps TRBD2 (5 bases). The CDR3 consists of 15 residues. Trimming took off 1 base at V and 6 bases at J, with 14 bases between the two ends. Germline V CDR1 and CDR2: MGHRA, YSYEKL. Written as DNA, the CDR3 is TGCGCCAGCAGCCAAGTTCGGGAAACTCTGGATACGCAGTATTTT. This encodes CASSQVRETLDTQYF.

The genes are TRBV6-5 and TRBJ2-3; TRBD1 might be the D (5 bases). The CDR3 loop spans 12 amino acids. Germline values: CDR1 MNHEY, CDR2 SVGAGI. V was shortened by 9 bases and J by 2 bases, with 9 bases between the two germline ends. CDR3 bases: TGTGCCAGTGGGGCCATCACAGATACGCAGTATTTT. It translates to CASGAITDTQYF.

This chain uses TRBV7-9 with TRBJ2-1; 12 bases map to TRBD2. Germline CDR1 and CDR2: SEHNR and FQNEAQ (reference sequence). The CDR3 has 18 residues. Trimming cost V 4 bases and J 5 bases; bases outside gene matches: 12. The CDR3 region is CASSSLNLAGGPHNEQFF. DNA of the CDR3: TGTGCCAGCAGCTCCCTTAATCTAGCGGGAGGGCCCCACAATGAGCAGTTCTTC.

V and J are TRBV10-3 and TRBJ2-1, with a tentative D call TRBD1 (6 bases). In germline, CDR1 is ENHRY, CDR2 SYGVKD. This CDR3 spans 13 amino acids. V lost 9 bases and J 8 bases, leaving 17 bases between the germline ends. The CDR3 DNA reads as TGTGCCATAACGGACAGACTGCAAGATGAGCAGTTCTTC. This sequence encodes CAITDRLQDEQFF.

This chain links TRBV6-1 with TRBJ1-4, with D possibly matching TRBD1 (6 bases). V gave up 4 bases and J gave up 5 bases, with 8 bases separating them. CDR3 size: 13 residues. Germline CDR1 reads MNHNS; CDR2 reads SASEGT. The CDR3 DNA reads TGTGCCAGCAGTGGAGGACAGAATGAAAAACTGTTTTTT. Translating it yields CASSGGQNEKLFF.

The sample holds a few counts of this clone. As DNA, the CDR3 is TGTGCCAGCAGCATCGACAGGGTGGACAACACCATATATTTT. Protein product: CASSIDRVDNTIYF. The chain has TRBV5-4 and TRBJ1-3; 7 bases agree with TRBD1. With V trimmed by 4 bases and J by 7 bases, 8 bases remained unmatched. The CDR3 has 14 residues. The germline gives CDR1 SGHNT, CDR2 YYREEE (reference sequence).

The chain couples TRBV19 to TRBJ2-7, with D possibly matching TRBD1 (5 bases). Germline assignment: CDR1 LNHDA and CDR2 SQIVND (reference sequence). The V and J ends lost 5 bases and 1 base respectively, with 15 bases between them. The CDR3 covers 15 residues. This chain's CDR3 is CASSGPGPTSYEQYF. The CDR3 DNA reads TGTGCCAGTAGTGGGCCAGGGCCTACTTCCTACGAGCAGTACTTC.

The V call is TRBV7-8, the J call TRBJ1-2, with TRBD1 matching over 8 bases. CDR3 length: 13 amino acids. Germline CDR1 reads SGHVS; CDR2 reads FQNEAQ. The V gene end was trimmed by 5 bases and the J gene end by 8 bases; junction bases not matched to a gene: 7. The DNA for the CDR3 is TGTGCCAGCAGCGCGGGACAGGTTAACGGCTACACCTTC. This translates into CASSAGQVNGYTF.

As DNA, the CDR3 is TGTGCCAGCAGCCAAGGGGGGGGTGGGGGCCGGGGCAGTGACAATGAGCAGTTCTTC. It yields the protein CASSQGGGGGRGSDNEQFF. The V and J genes are TRBV4-2 and TRBJ2-1; tentative D call: TRBD2 (7 bases). The CDR3 has 19 amino acids. The germline V gene has CDR1 LGHNA and CDR2 YNFKEQ. V was trimmed by 1 base and J by 5 bases, leaving 24 bases between them.

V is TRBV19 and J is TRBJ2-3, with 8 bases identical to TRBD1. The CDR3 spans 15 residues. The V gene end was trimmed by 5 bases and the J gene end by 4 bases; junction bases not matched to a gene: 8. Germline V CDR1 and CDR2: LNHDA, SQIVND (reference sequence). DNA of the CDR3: TGTGCCAGTAGTGCCTCAGGGGGCCAGGCAGATACGCAGTATTTT. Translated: CASSASGGQADTQYF. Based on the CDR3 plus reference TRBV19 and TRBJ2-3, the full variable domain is DGGITQSPKYLFRKEGQNVTLSCEQNLNHDAMYWYRQDPGQGLRLIYYSQIVNDFQKGDIAEGYSVSREKKESFPLTVTSAQKNPTAFYLCASSASGGQADTQYFGPGTRLTVL.

The CDR3 DNA reads TGTGCCAGCAGTGAAACCCTAGCGGGAGCAGATACGCAGTATTTT. Translating it yields CASSETLAGADTQYF. This sequence joins TRBV6-1 and TRBJ2-3; 10 bases agree with TRBD2. CDR1 and CDR2 (germline): MNHNS, SASEGT. This CDR3 is built from 15 residues. The V and J ends lost 2 bases and 4 bases, in that order; junction bases with no gene match: 3.

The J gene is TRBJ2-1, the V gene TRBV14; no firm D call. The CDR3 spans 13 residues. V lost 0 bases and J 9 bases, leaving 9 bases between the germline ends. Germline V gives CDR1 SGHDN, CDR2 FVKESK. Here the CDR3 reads CASSQDLSAEQFF. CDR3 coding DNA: TGTGCCAGCAGCCAAGATTTGAGCGCTGAGCAGTTCTTC.

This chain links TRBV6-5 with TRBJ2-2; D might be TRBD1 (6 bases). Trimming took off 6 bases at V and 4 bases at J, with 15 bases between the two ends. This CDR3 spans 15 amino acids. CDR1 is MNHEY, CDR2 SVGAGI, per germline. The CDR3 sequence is CASRTTGLGTGELFF. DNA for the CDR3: TGTGCCAGCAGGACCACAGGGTTGGGCACCGGGGAGCTGTTTTTT.

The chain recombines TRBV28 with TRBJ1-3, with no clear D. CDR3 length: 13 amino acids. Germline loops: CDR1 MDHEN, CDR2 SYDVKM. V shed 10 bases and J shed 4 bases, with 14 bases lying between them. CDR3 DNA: TGTGCCACCGAACGAGCTTTGGGAAACACCATATATTTT. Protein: CATERALGNTIYF.

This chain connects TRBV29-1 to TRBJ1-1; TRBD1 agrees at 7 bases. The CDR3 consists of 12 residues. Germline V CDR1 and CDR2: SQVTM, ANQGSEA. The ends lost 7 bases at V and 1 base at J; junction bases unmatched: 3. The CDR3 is CSAGTENTEAFF. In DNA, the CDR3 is TGCAGCGCCGGGACAGAGAACACTGAAGCTTTCTTT. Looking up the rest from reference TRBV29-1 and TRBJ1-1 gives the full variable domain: SAVISQKPSRDICQRGTSLTIQCQVDSQVTMMFWYRQQPGQSLTLIATANQGSEATYESGFVIDKFPISRPNLTFSTLTVSNMSPEDSSIYLCSAGTENTEAFFGQGTRLTVV.

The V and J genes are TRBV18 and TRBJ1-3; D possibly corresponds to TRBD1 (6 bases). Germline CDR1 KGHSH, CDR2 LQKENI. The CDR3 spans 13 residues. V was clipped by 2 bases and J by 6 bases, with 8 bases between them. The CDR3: CASSPGQINTIYF. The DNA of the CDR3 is TGTGCCAGCTCACCAGGACAGATAAACACCATATATTTT.

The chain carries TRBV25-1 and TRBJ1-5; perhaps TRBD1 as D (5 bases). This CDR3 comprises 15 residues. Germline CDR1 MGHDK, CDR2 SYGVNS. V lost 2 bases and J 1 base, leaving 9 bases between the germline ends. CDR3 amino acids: CASSEPGKSNQPQHF. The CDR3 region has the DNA TGTGCCAGCAGTGAACCAGGGAAGAGCAATCAGCCCCAGCATTTT.

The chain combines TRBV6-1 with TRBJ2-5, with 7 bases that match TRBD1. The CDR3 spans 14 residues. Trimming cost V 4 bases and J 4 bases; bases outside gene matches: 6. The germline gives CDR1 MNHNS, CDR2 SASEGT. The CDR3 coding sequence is TGTGCCAGCAGTGCGAGAGGGGGCGCAGAGACCCAGTACTTC. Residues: CASSARGGAETQYF.

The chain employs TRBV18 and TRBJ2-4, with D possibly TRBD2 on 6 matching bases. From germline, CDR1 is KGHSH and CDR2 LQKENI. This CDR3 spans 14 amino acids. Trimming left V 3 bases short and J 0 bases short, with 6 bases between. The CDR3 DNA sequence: TGTGCCAGCTCACCGGGACTAGCCAAAAACATTCAGTACTTC. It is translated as CASSPGLAKNIQYF.

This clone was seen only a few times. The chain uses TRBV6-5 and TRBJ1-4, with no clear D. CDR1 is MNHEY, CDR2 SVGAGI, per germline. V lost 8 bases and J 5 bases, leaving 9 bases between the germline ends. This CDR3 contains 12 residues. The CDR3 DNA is TGTGCCAGCGGAGATCAAAATGAAAAACTGTTTTTT. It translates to CASGDQNEKLFF.

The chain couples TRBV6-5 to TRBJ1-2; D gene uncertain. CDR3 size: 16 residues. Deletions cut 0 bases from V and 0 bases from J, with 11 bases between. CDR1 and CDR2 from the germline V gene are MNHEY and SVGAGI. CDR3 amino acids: CASSYSEGRSNYGYTF. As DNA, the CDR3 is TGTGCCAGCAGTTACTCGGAGGGCAGATCTAACTATGGCTACACCTTC.

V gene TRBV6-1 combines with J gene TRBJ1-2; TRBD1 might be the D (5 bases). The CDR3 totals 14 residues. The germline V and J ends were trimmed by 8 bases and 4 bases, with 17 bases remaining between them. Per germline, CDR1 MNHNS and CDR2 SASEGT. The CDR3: CASHLGGGSYGYTF. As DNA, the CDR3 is TGTGCCAGCCACCTCGGGGGAGGATCCTATGGCTACACCTTC.